This TCR beta chain is drawn from a study of CD8+ T cells in alopecia areata. Losses at the gene ends were 3 bases for V and 0 bases for J; bases not matched to a gene: 3. The CDR3 has 15 amino acids. The germline CDR1 and CDR2 sequences are SGHTA and FQGNSA. Treatment: oral pan-JAK inhibitor, 5-10 mg twice daily. Following RNA extraction, reverse transcription yielded cDNA that acted as the sequencing template. Some clones are missing from TCRdb's copy, which holds only in-frame ones; the method was immunoSEQ multiplex PCR. The data show under 250,000 clones, approximately 72% seen once. The sequence derives from a human donor with alopecia areata. The chain uses TRBV7-2 and TRBJ1-2, with 8 nucleotides matching TRBD1. The specimen was CD4+ T cells sorted from blood, collected between weeks 43 and 45, from a patient treated with tofacitinib. This CDR3 reads CASSFGQGSNYGYTF. The CDR3 region has the DNA TGTGCCAGCAGCTTCGGACAGGGCTCTAACTATGGCTACACCTTC. Looking up the rest from reference TRBV7-2 and TRBJ1-2 gives the full variable domain: GAGVSQSPSNKVTEKGKDVELRCDPISGHTALYWYRQSLGQGLEFLIYFQGNSAPDKSGLPSDRFSAERTGGSVSTLTIQRTQQEDSAVYLCASSFGQGSNYGYTFGSGTRLTVV.